Shown below are 30 T cell receptor beta chains from a single sample sequenced in a study of shared clonotypes between healthy human individuals. Profiled with immunoSEQ multiplex PCR; TCRdb holds only in-frame clones, not every one. The sample has 1,500,000 or so clones; approximately 97% are singletons. Source material: naive CD4+ T cells sorted from blood. Subset meaning: CD45RA+ positively selected. The receptor source for this set is a man aged 25 to 45 in good health.

The chain combines TRBV5-1 with TRBJ1-2; 8 positions match TRBD1. This CDR3 comprises 15 residues. Trimming removed 4 bases from V and 5 bases from J; junction bases left unmatched: 10. Germline lookup yields CDR1 SGHRS and CDR2 YFSETQ. The CDR3 region has the DNA TGCGCCAGCAGCCTTGACAGGGGATTGTTGTATGGCTACACCTTC. This gives the protein CASSLDRGLLYGYTF. The full variable domain, rest sourced from reference TRBV5-1 and TRBJ1-2, is KAGVTQTPRYLIKTRGQQVTLSCSPISGHRSVSWYQQTPGQGLQFLFEYFSETQRNKGNFPGRFSGRQFSNSRSEMNVSTLELGDSALYLCASSLDRGLLYGYTFGSGTRLTVV.

The chain employs TRBV20-1 and TRBJ2-1, with D perhaps matching TRBD2 (6 bases). Germline V gene data show CDR1 as DFQATT and CDR2 as SNEGSKA (reference sequence). The V end lost 5 bases, the J end lost 10 bases, and 12 bases lay between the germline ends. The CDR3 extends over 11 amino acids. Written as DNA, the CDR3 is TGCAGTGCTCCGCGGGGTGAGGAGCAGTTCTTC. It translates to CSAPRGEEQFF.

This clone was found once. This chain joins TRBV4-3 and TRBJ2-2, with TRBD1 matching over 8 bases. The CDR3 has 16 amino acids. J gave up 4 bases and V 3 bases, and 7 bases lay outside the gene matches. CDR1 LGHNA and CDR2 YSLEER come from the germline V gene. The DNA for the CDR3 is TGCGCCAGCAGCCATAGACAGGGGTTAAGCACCGGGGAGCTGTTTTTT. Residues: CASSHRQGLSTGELFF.

The rearrangement uses TRBV5-1 and TRBJ1-2, with D possibly matching TRBD1 (5 bases). CDR1 and CDR2 (germline): SGHRS, YFSETQ. The V end was cut by 4 bases, the J end by 6 bases, with 13 bases between. CDR3 length: 13 amino acids. CDR3 nucleotides: TGCGCCAGCAGCGTGGACACCAAGGATGGCTACACCTTC. This sequence encodes CASSVDTKDGYTF.

The chain uses TRBV7-5 and TRBJ1-1. TRBV7-5 corresponds to a pseudogene. The CDR3 is made up of 12 amino acids. The CDR3 region has the DNA TGTGCCAGAAGCGTATTTAGGGCTGAAGCTTTCTTT. This encodes CARSVFRAEAFF.

The chain has TRBV28 and TRBJ1-1; no firm D call. The V end was cut by 5 bases, the J end by 1 base, with 8 bases between. The V gene's germline CDR1 is MDHEN and CDR2 SYDVKM. CDR3 length equals 13 residues. The DNA of the CDR3 is TGTGCCAGCAGTCGATACAAGAACACTGAAGCTTTCTTT. As protein: CASSRYKNTEAFF.

The chain links TRBV18 to TRBJ2-5, with D perhaps matching TRBD2 (6 bases). V was trimmed by 1 base and J by 5 bases, leaving 14 bases between them. Germline assignment: CDR1 KGHSH and CDR2 LQKENI. The CDR3 length is 15 residues. CDR3 protein: CASSPLSARGETQYF. In nucleotides, the CDR3 is TGTGCCAGCTCACCACTATCCGCCCGGGGGGAGACCCAGTACTTC.

The CDR3 sequence is CASSLSGVGNQPQHF. In DNA, the CDR3 is TGCGCCAGCAGCTTGTCCGGGGTGGGCAATCAGCCCCAGCATTTT. This chain joins TRBV5-1 and TRBJ1-5, with unresolved D. Trimming took 1 base from V and 2 from J, leaving 10 bases between them. The CDR3 is 15 residues long. Germline loops: CDR1 SGHRS, CDR2 YFSETQ.

Comments on this clone: Other nucleotide sequences from this sample produce the same CDR3. V gene TRBV7-2 combines with J gene TRBJ1-5; D remains ambiguous. Germline CDR1 SGHTA, CDR2 FQGNSA. The V end lost 1 base, the J end lost 7 bases, and 8 bases lay between the germline ends. The CDR3 has 13 amino acids. CDR3 protein: CASSLVGGQPQHF. The CDR3 DNA follows: TGTGCCAGCAGCTTAGTAGGAGGGCAGCCCCAGCATTTT. Full variable domain (remainder filled in from reference TRBV7-2 and TRBJ1-5): GAGVSQSPSNKVTEKGKDVELRCDPISGHTALYWYRQSLGQGLEFLIYFQGNSAPDKSGLPSDRFSAERTGGSVSTLTIQRTQQEDSAVYLCASSLVGGQPQHFGDGTRLSIL.

V is TRBV7-2 and J is TRBJ2-5, with TRBD2 identical over 13 bases. Germline trimming cut 5 bases from V and 4 bases from J; bases unmatched to any gene: 7. Per germline, CDR1 SGHTA and CDR2 FQGNSA. This CDR3 is built from 16 residues. The CDR3 DNA reads TGTGCCAGCAGCCCCCCGGGACTAGCGGGATCAGAGACCCAGTACTTC. It yields the protein CASSPPGLAGSETQYF.

The rearrangement links TRBV6-5 to TRBJ2-5, with 9 bases matching TRBD1. Unmatched junction bases numbered 8, after V lost 6 bases and J lost 3 bases. This CDR3 is 15 amino acids long. The germline V gene has CDR1 MNHEY and CDR2 SVGAGI. The CDR3 region has the DNA TGTGCCAGCAGATCCGGGACAGGGCTGGAAGAGACCCAGTACTTC. Protein sequence: CASRSGTGLEETQYF.

Details on this clone: Other nucleotide sequences in the sample specify the same CDR3. The CDR3 DNA sequence: TGTGCCAGCAGTGACTCAAATGAGCAGTTCTTC. Protein product: CASSDSNEQFF. The chain is built from TRBV2 and TRBJ2-1, with D uncertain. Per germline, CDR1 SNHLY and CDR2 FYNNEI. The CDR3 is 11 residues long. V was clipped by 3 bases and J by 7 bases, with 4 bases between them.

This chain uses TRBV18 with TRBJ2-7, with D unclear. Per germline, CDR1 KGHSH and CDR2 LQKENI. This CDR3 region has 14 residues. Trimming stripped 4 bases from V and 0 bases from J, with 10 bases between. The CDR3 nucleotides are TGTGCCAGCTCACAAGTAGACAACTCCTACGAGCAGTACTTC. Protein product: CASSQVDNSYEQYF.

This clone was seen just once. Different DNA sequences within this sample yield the same CDR3. This chain uses TRBV18 with TRBJ2-2; no clear D gene. The CDR3 length is 14 residues. V was cut by 2 bases and J by 4 bases, with 8 bases left in between. Germline loops: CDR1 KGHSH, CDR2 LQKENI. This CDR3 is CASSPETVTGELFF. CDR3 coding DNA: TGTGCCAGCTCACCAGAGACGGTCACCGGGGAGCTGTTTTTT.

The chain is built from TRBV9 and TRBJ2-3, with D possibly called TRBD1 or TRBD2 (5 bases each). CDR3 length: 14 residues. With 5 bases removed from V and 4 bases from J, the gap between germline ends came to 14 bases. Germline CDR1 is SGDLS and CDR2 is YYNGEE. The CDR3 reads CASRPGPTADTQYF. The CDR3 nucleotides read TGTGCCAGCAGACCGGGACCAACGGCAGATACGCAGTATTTT. Supplemented by reference TRBV9 and TRBJ2-3, the full variable domain reads DSGVTQTPKHLITATGQRVTLRCSPRSGDLSVYWYQQSLDQGLQFLIQYYNGEERAKGNILERFSAQQFPDLHSELNLSSLELGDSALYFCASRPGPTADTQYFGPGTRLTVL.

The V and J genes are TRBV20-1 and TRBJ2-7; D remains ambiguous. Germline CDR1 is DFQATT and CDR2 is SNEGSKA (reference sequence). This CDR3 region has 10 residues. V lost 0 bases to trimming and J lost 7 bases, with 4 bases between them. As DNA, the CDR3 is TGCAGTGCTAGAGACTCAGAGCAGTACTTC. Protein sequence: CSARDSEQYF.

The chain is built from TRBV9 and TRBJ1-3, with 9 bases matching TRBD1. The CDR3 has 18 residues. The V gene end was trimmed by 3 bases and the J gene end by 7 bases; junction bases not matched to a gene: 17. Germline V gene data show CDR1 as SGDLS and CDR2 as YYNGEE. The CDR3 region is CASSGLGQGFPSRNTIYF. The CDR3 DNA reads as TGTGCCAGCAGCGGCCTGGGACAGGGATTTCCTTCGAGGAACACCATATATTTT.

The chain joins TRBV19 to TRBJ2-5; 13 nucleotides match TRBD2. V lost 9 bases, J lost 1 base, and 2 bases stayed unmatched. Germline CDR1 and CDR2: LNHDA and SQIVND (reference sequence). This CDR3 comprises 14 residues. CDR3 amino acids: CASRTSGSQETQYF. As DNA, the CDR3 is TGTGCCAGCAGGACTAGCGGGAGCCAAGAGACCCAGTACTTC. The complete variable domain, with remaining parts taken from reference TRBV19 and TRBJ2-5, reads DGGITQSPKYLFRKEGQNVTLSCEQNLNHDAMYWYRQDPGQGLRLIYYSQIVNDFQKGDIAEGYSVSREKKESFPLTVTSAQKNPTAFYLCASRTSGSQETQYFGPGTRLLVL.

The V gene is TRBV5-1, the J gene TRBJ1-3; no reliable D call. The V end was cut by 0 bases, the J end by 0 bases, with 10 bases between. This CDR3 contains 16 residues. Per the germline V gene, CDR1 is SGHRS and CDR2 is YFSETQ. The CDR3 region is CASSLALAGSGNTIYF. As DNA, the CDR3 is TGCGCCAGCAGCTTGGCCCTCGCAGGCTCTGGAAACACCATATATTTT.

The rearrangement links TRBV11-3 to TRBJ2-7, with 9 positions matching TRBD1. This CDR3 spans 15 amino acids. Germline lookup yields CDR1 SGHNT and CDR2 YENEEA. The V gene end was trimmed by 0 bases and the J gene end by 6 bases; junction bases not matched to a gene: 6. Here the CDR3 DNA reads TGTGCCAGCAGCTTAGATGGGGACAGGGTGTCCGAGCAGTACTTC. Translated: CASSLDGDRVSEQYF. The whole variable domain, remainder taken from reference TRBV11-3 and TRBJ2-7, is EAGVVQSPRYKIIEKKQPVAFWCNPISGHNTLYWYLQNLGQGPELLIRYENEEAVDDSQLPKDRFSAERLKGVDSTLKIQPAELGDSAVYLCASSLDGDRVSEQYFGPGTRLTVT.

This chain joins TRBV5-1 and TRBJ2-1, with D perhaps TRBD2 (5 bases). Looked up from germline, CDR1 is SGHRS and CDR2 is YFSETQ. The CDR3 is 16 residues long. V lost 1 base and J lost 5, with 16 bases in between. This CDR3 reads CASSLSAGPPHNEQFF. CDR3 DNA sequence: TGCGCCAGCAGCTTGTCGGCGGGCCCCCCCCACAATGAGCAGTTCTTC. Full variable domain (outside the CDR3, taken from reference TRBV5-1 and TRBJ2-1): KAGVTQTPRYLIKTRGQQVTLSCSPISGHRSVSWYQQTPGQGLQFLFEYFSETQRNKGNFPGRFSGRQFSNSRSEMNVSTLELGDSALYLCASSLSAGPPHNEQFFGPGTRLTVL.

The CDR3 here is CASGPSGRGQQYF. CDR3 sequence (DNA): TGTGCCAGCGGTCCGAGCGGGAGGGGTCAGCAGTACTTC. The chain couples TRBV6-5 to TRBJ2-7; TRBD2 matches at 10 bases. Trimming at V came to 8 bases and at J to 8 bases, leaving 9 bases not matched to a gene. This CDR3 spans 13 amino acids. Germline CDR1 and CDR2: MNHEY and SVGAGI.

The rearrangement joins TRBV28 to TRBJ2-7; D gene uncertain. The CDR3 is 14 residues long. Germline CDR1 and CDR2: MDHEN and SYDVKM. V shed 6 bases and J shed 7 bases, with 19 bases lying between them. CDR3 in amino acids: CASSPLIVGSEQYF. CDR3 DNA sequence: TGTGCCAGCAGCCCGCTCATTGTGGGCTCAGAGCAGTACTTC. Full variable domain (remainder filled in from reference TRBV28 and TRBJ2-7): DVKVTQSSRYLVKRTGEKVFLECVQDMDHENMFWYRQDPGLGLRLIYFSYDVKMKEKGDIPEGYSVSREKKERFSLILESASTNQTSMYLCASSPLIVGSEQYFGPGTRLTVT.

This sequence joins TRBV6-5 and TRBJ2-6; D gene ambiguous. From germline, CDR1 is MNHEY and CDR2 SVGAGI. CDR3 length: 15 amino acids. Trimming took off 5 bases at V and 2 bases at J, with 10 bases between the two ends. The CDR3 reads CASSARFTGANVLTF. The CDR3 DNA sequence: TGTGCCAGCAGTGCCAGATTTACTGGGGCCAACGTCCTGACTTTC.

This chain links TRBV6-5 with TRBJ2-7; the D gene could be TRBD1 or TRBD2 (5 bases each). The V gene's germline CDR1 is MNHEY and CDR2 SVGAGI. V was shortened by 5 bases and J by 3 bases, with 11 bases between the two germline ends. This CDR3 has 13 residues. The chain's CDR3 is CASSKRDHYEQYF. The CDR3 bases are TGTGCCAGCAGTAAACGGGACCACTACGAGCAGTACTTC.

This chain uses TRBV5-1 with TRBJ2-2; D remains unclear. The CDR3 is 14 amino acids. The V end was cut by 5 bases, the J end by 6 bases, with 14 bases between. Germline-derived CDR1 and CDR2 are SGHRS and YFSETQ. CDR3: CASSFVGFPGELFF. CDR3 in DNA: TGCGCCAGCAGTTTTGTTGGGTTTCCCGGGGAGCTGTTTTTT.

This sequence joins TRBV7-2 and TRBJ2-1, with D possibly being TRBD2 (5 bases). Germline V gives CDR1 SGHTA, CDR2 FQGNSA. V dropped 2 bases and J dropped 2 bases, with 10 bases sitting between them. The CDR3 consists of 15 residues. CDR3 sequence reads: CASSLWRGPYNEQFF. CDR3 nucleotides: TGTGCCAGCAGCTTATGGCGCGGGCCCTACAATGAGCAGTTCTTC.

This clone occurred once. The V gene is TRBV28, the J gene TRBJ1-3; tentative D call: TRBD1 (5 bases). Per germline, CDR1 MDHEN and CDR2 SYDVKM. This CDR3 has 17 amino acids. Trimming pared 5 bases from V and 2 bases from J, leaving 19 bases between. The CDR3 region has the DNA TGTGCCAGCAGTCCACACCAAGGGGCGATCCCTGGAAACACCATATATTTT. Translated: CASSPHQGAIPGNTIYF.

The J gene is TRBJ2-3, the V gene TRBV18; D remains ambiguous. This CDR3 comprises 14 residues. The germline CDR1 and CDR2 sequences are KGHSH and LQKENI. V was shortened by 0 bases and J by 5 bases, with 9 bases between the two germline ends. CDR3 DNA sequence: TGTGCCAGCTCACCACCCCAGGTTTTAGATACGCAGTATTTT. It translates to CASSPPQVLDTQYF.

This clone was picked up one time. The rearrangement joins TRBV6-1 to TRBJ2-3, with a tentative D call TRBD1 (7 bases). The CDR3 runs 13 residues. Trimming pared 8 bases from V and 4 bases from J, leaving 13 bases between. Germline CDR1 MNHNS, CDR2 SASEGT. The CDR3 region has the DNA TGTGCCAGCCCCGACAGGGAGGCAGATACGCAGTATTTT. It encodes CASPDREADTQYF.